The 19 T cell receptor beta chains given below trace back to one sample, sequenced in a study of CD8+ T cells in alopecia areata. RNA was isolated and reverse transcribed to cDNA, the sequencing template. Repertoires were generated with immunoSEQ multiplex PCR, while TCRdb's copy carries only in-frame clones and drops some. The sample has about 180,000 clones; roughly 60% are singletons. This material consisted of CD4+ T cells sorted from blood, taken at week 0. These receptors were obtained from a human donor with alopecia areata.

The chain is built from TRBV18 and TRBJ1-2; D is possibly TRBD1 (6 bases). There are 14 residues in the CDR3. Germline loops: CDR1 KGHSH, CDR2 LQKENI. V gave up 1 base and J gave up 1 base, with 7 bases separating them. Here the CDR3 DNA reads TGTGCCAGCTCACCACTGGACAGTAACTATGGCTACACCTTC. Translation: CASSPLDSNYGYTF.

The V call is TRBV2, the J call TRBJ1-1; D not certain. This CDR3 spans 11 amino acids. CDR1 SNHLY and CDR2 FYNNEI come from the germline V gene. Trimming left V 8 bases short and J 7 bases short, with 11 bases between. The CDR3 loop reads CASEGQIEAFF. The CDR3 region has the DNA TGTGCCAGCGAAGGGCAAATTGAAGCTTTCTTT.

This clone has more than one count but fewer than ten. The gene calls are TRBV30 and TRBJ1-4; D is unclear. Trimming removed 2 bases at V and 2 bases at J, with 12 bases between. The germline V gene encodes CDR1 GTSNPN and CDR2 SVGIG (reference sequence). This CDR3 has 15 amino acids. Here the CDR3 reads CAWSLHQATNEKLFF. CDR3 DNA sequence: TGTGCCTGGAGTCTCCACCAGGCTACTAATGAAAAACTGTTTTTT.

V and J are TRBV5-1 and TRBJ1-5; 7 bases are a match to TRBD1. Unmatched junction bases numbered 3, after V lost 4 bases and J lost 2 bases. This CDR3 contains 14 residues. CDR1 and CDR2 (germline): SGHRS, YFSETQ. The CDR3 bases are TGCGCCAGCAGCGATCAGGGGGGCAATCAGCCCCAGCATTTT. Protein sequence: CASSDQGGNQPQHF.

The CDR3 DNA reads as TGCGCCAGCAGCCAAGACGTGGGGCTGTCTGGAAACACCATATATTTT. Protein sequence: CASSQDVGLSGNTIYF. The rearrangement joins TRBV4-3 to TRBJ1-3; maybe TRBD1 (5 bases). The CDR3 totals 16 residues. Trimming pared 0 bases from V and 1 base from J, leaving 10 bases between. CDR1 LGHNA and CDR2 YSLEER come from the germline V gene.

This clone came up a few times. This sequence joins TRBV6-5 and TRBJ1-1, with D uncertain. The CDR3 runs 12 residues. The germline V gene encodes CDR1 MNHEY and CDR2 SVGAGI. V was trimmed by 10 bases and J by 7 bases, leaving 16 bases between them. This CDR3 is CATKAVRGEAFF. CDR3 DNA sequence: TGTGCCACCAAAGCAGTCCGGGGTGAAGCTTTCTTT.

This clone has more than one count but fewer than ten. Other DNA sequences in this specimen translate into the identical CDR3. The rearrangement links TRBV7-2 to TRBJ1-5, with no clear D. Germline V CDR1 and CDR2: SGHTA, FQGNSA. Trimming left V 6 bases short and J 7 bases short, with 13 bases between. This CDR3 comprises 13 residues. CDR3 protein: CASSIRGNQPQHF. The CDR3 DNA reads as TGTGCCAGCAGTATCCGAGGGAACCAGCCCCAGCATTTT.

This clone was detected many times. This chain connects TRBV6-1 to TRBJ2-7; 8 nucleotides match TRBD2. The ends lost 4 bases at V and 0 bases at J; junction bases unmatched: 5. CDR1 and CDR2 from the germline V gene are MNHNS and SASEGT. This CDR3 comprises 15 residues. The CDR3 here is CASSGTGGISYEQYF. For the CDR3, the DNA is TGTGCCAGCAGTGGAACGGGAGGGATCTCCTACGAGCAGTACTTC.

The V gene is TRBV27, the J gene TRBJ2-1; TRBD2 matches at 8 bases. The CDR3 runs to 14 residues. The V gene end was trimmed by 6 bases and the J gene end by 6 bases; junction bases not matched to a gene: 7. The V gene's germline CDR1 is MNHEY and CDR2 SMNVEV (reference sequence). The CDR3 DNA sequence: TGTGCCAGCAGCCCCGCCGGGACTAGCAATGAGCAGTTCTTC. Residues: CASSPAGTSNEQFF.

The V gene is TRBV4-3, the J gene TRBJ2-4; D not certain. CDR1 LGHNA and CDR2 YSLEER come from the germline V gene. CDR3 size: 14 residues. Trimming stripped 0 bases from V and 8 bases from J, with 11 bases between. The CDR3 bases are TGCGCCAGCAGCCAAGATTTGGACGCCGACATTCAGTACTTC. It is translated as CASSQDLDADIQYF.

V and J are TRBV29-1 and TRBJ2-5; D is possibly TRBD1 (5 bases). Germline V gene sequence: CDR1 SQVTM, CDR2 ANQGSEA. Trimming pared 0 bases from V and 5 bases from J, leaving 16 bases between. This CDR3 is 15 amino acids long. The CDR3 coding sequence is TGCAGCGTTGAAGAGCCCTCAGGGCGAGCGGAGACCCAGTACTTC. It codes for CSVEEPSGRAETQYF.

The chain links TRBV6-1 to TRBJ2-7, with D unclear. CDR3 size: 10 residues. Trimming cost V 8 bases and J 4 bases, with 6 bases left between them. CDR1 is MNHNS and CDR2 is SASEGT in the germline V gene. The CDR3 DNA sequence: TGTGCCAGCGGCTTTTACGAGCAGTACTTC. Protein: CASGFYEQYF.

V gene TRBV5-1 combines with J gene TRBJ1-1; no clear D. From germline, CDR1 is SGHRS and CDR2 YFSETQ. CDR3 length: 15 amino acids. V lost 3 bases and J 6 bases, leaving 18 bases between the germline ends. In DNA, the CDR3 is TGCGCCAGCAGCTCCGGTGTGGCCCGACTCCCTGAAGCTTTCTTT. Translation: CASSSGVARLPEAFF. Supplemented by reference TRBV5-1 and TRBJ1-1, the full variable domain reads KAGVTQTPRYLIKTRGQQVTLSCSPISGHRSVSWYQQTPGQGLQFLFEYFSETQRNKGNFPGRFSGRQFSNSRSEMNVSTLELGDSALYLCASSSGVARLPEAFFGQGTRLTVV.

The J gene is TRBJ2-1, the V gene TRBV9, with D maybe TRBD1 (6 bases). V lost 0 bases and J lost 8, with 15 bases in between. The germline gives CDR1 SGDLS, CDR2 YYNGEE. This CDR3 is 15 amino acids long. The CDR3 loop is CASSVGGPSVDEQFF. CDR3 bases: TGTGCCAGCAGCGTAGGGGGGCCTTCGGTTGATGAGCAGTTCTTC.

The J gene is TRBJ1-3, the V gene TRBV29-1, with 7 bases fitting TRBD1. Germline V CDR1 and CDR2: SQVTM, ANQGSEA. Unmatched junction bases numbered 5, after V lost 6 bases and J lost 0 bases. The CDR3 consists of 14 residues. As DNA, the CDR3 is TGCAGCGTCGGGGGACAGAACTCTGGAAACACCATATATTTT. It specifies CSVGGQNSGNTIYF.

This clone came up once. CDR3 DNA: TGCGCCAGCAGCCAAGAATCGTTTGAGCGGGGGCCCTACAATGAGCAGTTCTTC. Protein sequence: CASSQESFERGPYNEQFF. The chain combines TRBV4-3 with TRBJ2-1, with 8 bases aligning to TRBD2. The germline CDR1 and CDR2 sequences are LGHNA and YSLEER. V dropped 0 bases and J dropped 2; count of bases not matched to a gene: 9. This CDR3 has 18 residues.

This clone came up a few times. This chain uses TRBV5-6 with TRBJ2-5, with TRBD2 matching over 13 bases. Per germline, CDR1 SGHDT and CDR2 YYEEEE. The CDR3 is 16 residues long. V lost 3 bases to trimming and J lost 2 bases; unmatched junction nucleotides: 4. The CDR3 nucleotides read TGTGCCAGCAGCTGGGGACTAGCGGGGAGTCAAGAGACCCAGTACTTC. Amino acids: CASSWGLAGSQETQYF. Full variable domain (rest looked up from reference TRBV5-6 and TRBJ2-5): DAGVTQSPTHLIKTRGQQVTLRCSPKSGHDTVSWYQQALGQGPQFIFQYYEEEERQRGNFPDRFSGHQFPNYSSELNVNALLLGDSALYLCASSWGLAGSQETQYFGPGTRLLVL.

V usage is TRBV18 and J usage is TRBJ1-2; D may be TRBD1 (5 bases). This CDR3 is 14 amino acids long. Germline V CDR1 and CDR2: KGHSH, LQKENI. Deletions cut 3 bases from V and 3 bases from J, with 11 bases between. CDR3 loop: CASSPEGSDYGYTF. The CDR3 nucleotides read TGTGCCAGCTCACCTGAGGGGTCTGACTATGGCTACACCTTC. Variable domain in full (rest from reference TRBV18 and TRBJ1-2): NAGVMQNPRHLVRRRGQEARLRCSPMKGHSHVYWYRQLPEEGLKFMVYLQKENIIDESGMPKERFSAEFPKEGPSILRIQQVVRGDSAAYFCASSPEGSDYGYTFGSGTRLTVV.

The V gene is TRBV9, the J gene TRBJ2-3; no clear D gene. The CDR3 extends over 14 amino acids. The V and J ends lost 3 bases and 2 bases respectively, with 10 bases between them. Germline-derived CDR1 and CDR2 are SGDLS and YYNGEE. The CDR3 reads CASSAVGPTDTQYF. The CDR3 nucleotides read TGTGCCAGCAGCGCGGTTGGGCCCACAGATACGCAGTATTTT.